This is a list of T cell receptor beta chains from one sample in a study of CD8+ T cells in alopecia areata. The repertoire was sequenced with immunoSEQ multiplex PCR; TCRdb's copy has only in-frame clones and lacks some. The table has 150,000 to 200,000 clones, 51% seen once. The sequenced sample was CD8+ T cells sorted from blood, obtained between weeks 51 and 52, from a patient treated with tofacitinib. The receptor set was obtained from a human donor with alopecia areata. Each CDR3 is given with its conserved first and last residue. Fields, in order: D gene, clone size, J gene, V gene, CDR3 protein, CDR3 DNA. D genes are given only for firm matches. The listing skips clone size in some rows; elsewhere it reads once, few, many or a size class.

>.|.|TRBJ2-3|TRBV5-1
CASSRVSTDTQYF
TGCGCCAGCAGCCGCGTAAGCACAGATACGCAGTATTTT
>.|.|TRBJ2-5|TRBV29-1
CSALLQGGETQYF
TGCAGCGCCCTTCTTCAGGGCGGGGAGACCCAGTACTTC
>.|.|TRBJ1-2|TRBV6-5
CASRAMGLIYGYTF
TGTGCCAGCAGAGCTATGGGACTAATCTATGGCTACACCTTC
>.|.|TRBJ1-1|TRBV29-1
CSGLTGHIAFF
TGCAGCGGGTTGACGGGGCATATCGCTTTCTTT
>TRBD2|.|TRBJ2-7|TRBV27
CASRAGGLSAYEQYF
TGTGCCAGCAGAGCGGGGGGCTTATCGGCCTACGAGCAGTACTTC
>TRBD2|once|TRBJ2-2|TRBV7-6
CASSNGLAGAINTGELFF
TGTGCCAGCAGCAACGGACTAGCGGGGGCGATAAACACCGGGGAGCTGTTTTTT
>.|.|TRBJ2-6|TRBV6-6
CATMGGGANVLTF
TGTGCCACCATGGGGGGTGGGGCCAACGTCCTGACTTTC
>.|.|TRBJ1-1|TRBV7-3
CASSSEQGMFTEAFF
TGTGCCAGCAGCTCTGAACAGGGAATGTTCACTGAAGCTTTCTTT
>.|.|TRBJ2-3|TRBV7-9
CASSLTSTQYF
TGTGCCAGCAGCTTAACGAGTACGCAGTATTTT
>.|.|TRBJ1-1|TRBV6-5
CASSYTLAEGNTEAFF
TGTGCCAGCAGTTACACACTCGCGGAAGGGAACACTGAAGCTTTCTTT
>.|.|TRBJ1-4|TRBV6-5
CASSLSGLQYEKLFF
TGTGCCAGCAGTCTATCAGGCCTGCAGTATGAAAAACTGTTTTTT
>TRBD2|.|TRBJ2-5|TRBV13
CASSLRLAGLQETQYF
TGTGCCAGCAGCTTAAGGCTAGCGGGGTTGCAAGAGACCCAGTACTTC
>.|.|TRBJ1-2|TRBV4-3
CASSQDMGGRGYTF
TGCGCCAGCAGCCAAGATATGGGGGGTAGGGGCTACACCTTC
>TRBD1|few|TRBJ1-1|TRBV5-1
CASSFDRGEAFF
TGCGCCAGCAGCTTCGACAGGGGGGAAGCTTTCTTT
>.|.|TRBJ1-6|TRBV27
CASSLRLSSYNSPLHF
TGTGCCAGCAGTTTGAGGTTGAGCTCCTATAATTCACCCCTCCACTTT
>TRBD1|.|TRBJ2-1|TRBV9
CASSVGSRGTYNEQFF
TGTGCCAGCAGCGTAGGGAGCAGGGGGACCTACAATGAGCAGTTCTTC